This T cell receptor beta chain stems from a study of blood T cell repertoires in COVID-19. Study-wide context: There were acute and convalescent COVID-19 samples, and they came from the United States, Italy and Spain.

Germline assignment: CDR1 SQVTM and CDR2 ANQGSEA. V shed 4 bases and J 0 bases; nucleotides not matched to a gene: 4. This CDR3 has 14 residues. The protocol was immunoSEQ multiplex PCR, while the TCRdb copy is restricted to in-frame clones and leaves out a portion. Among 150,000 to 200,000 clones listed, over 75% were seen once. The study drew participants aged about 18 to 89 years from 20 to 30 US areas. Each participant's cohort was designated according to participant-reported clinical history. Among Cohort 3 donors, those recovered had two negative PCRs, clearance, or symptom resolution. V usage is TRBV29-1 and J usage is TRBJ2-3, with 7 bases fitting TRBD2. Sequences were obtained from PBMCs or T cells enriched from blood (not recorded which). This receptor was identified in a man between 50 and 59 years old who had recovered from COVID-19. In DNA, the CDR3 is TGCAGCGTTGGGAGCGGGGCTAGCACAGATACGCAGTATTTT. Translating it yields CSVGSGASTDTQYF.